This TCR beta chain is from a study of blood T cell repertoires in COVID-19. About the research overall: Sites across the United States, Italy and Spain contributed samples from acute and convalescent COVID-19. The analysed material was cDNA or gDNA that came from T cells, B-cell-depleted T cells, or PBMCs.

Clones were read by immunoSEQ multiplex PCR, and TCRdb kept only the in-frame ones, dropping some. This repertoire shows about 270,000 clones, 91% found once; its top ten account for under 3%. The CDR3 sequence is 15 residues long. Trimming cost V 7 bases and J 2 bases; bases outside gene matches: 9. CDR1 is MNHEY, CDR2 SMNVEV, per germline (reference sequence). Followed longitudinally, the Seattle patients had been enrolled during active infection. The sample consisted of peripheral blood. This clonotype was sampled from a person under 35 with COVID-19, enrolled during active disease. The chain links TRBV27 to TRBJ2-3, with 7 bases that match TRBD2. The CDR3 is CASIGGREDTDTQYF. The DNA for the CDR3 is TGTGCCAGCATTGGCGGGAGAGAGGACACAGATACGCAGTATTTT.